This T cell receptor (beta chain) was sequenced during a study of blood T cell repertoires in COVID-19. Assay: immunoSEQ multiplex PCR; the TCRdb copy retains only in-frame clones and omits some. The table lists 110,000 to 150,000 clones, about 86% of them singletons. V trimming: 1 base; J trimming: 5 bases; junction bases outside the gene matches: 12. CDR3 length: 18 residues. From germline, CDR1 is SGHNT and CDR2 YYREEE (reference sequence). The sequenced material came from peripheral blood. This TCR derives from a woman aged 60 to 75 with acute or convalescent COVID-19. V usage is TRBV5-4 and J usage is TRBJ1-6; 7 bases line up with TRBD1. The CDR3: CASSLTAGGAKNNSPLHF. The CDR3 nucleotides read TGTGCCAGCAGCTTGACCGCAGGGGGTGCTAAGAATAATTCACCCCTCCACTTT. Using reference TRBV5-4 and TRBJ1-6 for the parts outside the CDR3, the full variable domain is ETGVTQSPTHLIKTRGQQVTLRCSSQSGHNTVSWYQQALGQGPQFIFQYYREEENGRGNFPPRFSGLQFPNYSSELNVNALELDDSALYLCASSLTAGGAKNNSPLHFGNGTRLTVT.